Presented here are 9 T cell receptor beta chains from one specimen sequenced in a study of blood T cell repertoires in COVID-19. The repertoire was sequenced with immunoSEQ multiplex PCR; TCRdb's copy has only in-frame clones and lacks some. This sample yields 150,000 to 200,000 clones, of which 80% to 85% are seen a single time; under 10% belongs to the top ten. Input material: peripheral blood. The source of these receptors is a woman in her 70s with COVID-19, enrolled during active disease.

The rearrangement joins TRBV28 to TRBJ1-5; the D gene is possibly TRBD1 (6 bases). In germline, CDR1 is MDHEN, CDR2 SYDVKM. V lost 2 bases to trimming and J lost 5 bases, with 10 bases between them. CDR3 length equals 14 residues. In DNA form, the CDR3 reads TGTGCCAGCAGTTTACTCGGACAGTATCAGCCCCAGCATTTT. Encoded protein: CASSLLGQYQPQHF.

This clone was picked up one time. The chain combines TRBV28 with TRBJ1-5, with D unclear. The CDR3 loop spans 15 amino acids. Trimming left V 3 bases short and J 0 bases short, with 9 bases between. Germline CDR1 MDHEN, CDR2 SYDVKM. The CDR3 sequence: CASSFSGNSNQPQHF. As DNA, the CDR3 is TGTGCCAGCAGTTTCAGCGGAAATAGCAATCAGCCCCAGCATTTT.

The chain uses TRBV27 and TRBJ2-7; D gene ambiguous. Germline V gene data show CDR1 as MNHEY and CDR2 as SMNVEV (reference sequence). V was shortened by 1 base and J by 0 bases, with 4 bases between the two germline ends. The CDR3 length is 13 residues. The CDR3 sequence is CASSLFSSYEQYF. The CDR3, as DNA: TGTGCCAGCAGTTTATTCAGCTCCTACGAGCAGTACTTC.

The chain combines TRBV2 with TRBJ1-2; D might be TRBD1 (5 bases). The germline V gene encodes CDR1 SNHLY and CDR2 FYNNEI. V was trimmed by 7 bases and J by 1 base, leaving 16 bases between them. This CDR3 spans 15 amino acids. CDR3 sequence (DNA): TGTGCCAGCATGCTGATTCAGGGCCTTAACTATGGCTACACCTTC. Encoded protein: CASMLIQGLNYGYTF.

This chain joins TRBV29-1 and TRBJ2-7; D unclear. The CDR3 consists of 13 residues. The germline V gene encodes CDR1 SQVTM and CDR2 ANQGSEA. V lost 7 bases and J lost 1, with 14 bases in between. CDR3 bases: TGCAGCGGGGGTAGAGGCCCTTCCTACGAGCAGTACTTC. Protein product: CSGGRGPSYEQYF.

The chain has TRBV24-1 and TRBJ2-1, with D possibly being TRBD1 (6 bases). Looked up from germline, CDR1 is KGHDR and CDR2 is SFDVKD. This CDR3 is built from 14 residues. Trimming removed 5 bases from V and 6 bases from J, with 13 bases in between. The CDR3 coding sequence is TGTGCCACCAGTGGGGGGCGGAACCGCAATGAGCAGTTCTTC. It translates to CATSGGRNRNEQFF.

This clone was seen only once. The rearrangement uses TRBV27 and TRBJ2-3; 10 bases agree with TRBD2. With V trimmed by 6 bases and J by 2 bases, 8 bases remained unmatched. CDR1 and CDR2 from the germline V gene are MNHEY and SMNVEV (reference sequence). The CDR3 extends over 16 amino acids. CDR3 region: CASRSSGSWNTDTQYF. As DNA, the CDR3 is TGTGCCAGCAGATCTAGCGGGAGTTGGAACACAGATACGCAGTATTTT.

J is TRBJ2-1 and V is TRBV19; a possible D gene is TRBD2 (5 bases). CDR1 and CDR2 from the germline V gene are LNHDA and SQIVND (reference sequence). With 5 bases removed from V and 10 bases from J, the gap between germline ends came to 12 bases. The CDR3 is made up of 12 amino acids. This CDR3 reads CASSVSSGEQFF. In nucleotides, the CDR3 is TGTGCCAGTAGTGTTAGTTCGGGGGAGCAGTTCTTC.

This chain connects TRBV7-2 to TRBJ1-5, with unresolved D. The CDR3 is made up of 16 amino acids. The V end was cut by 1 base, the J end by 2 bases, with 12 bases between. Germline CDR1 SGHTA, CDR2 FQGNSA. CDR3 DNA: TGTGCCAGCAGCTTAGAGGCGGCAACCCGCAATCAGCCCCAGCATTTT. Protein: CASSLEAATRNQPQHF.